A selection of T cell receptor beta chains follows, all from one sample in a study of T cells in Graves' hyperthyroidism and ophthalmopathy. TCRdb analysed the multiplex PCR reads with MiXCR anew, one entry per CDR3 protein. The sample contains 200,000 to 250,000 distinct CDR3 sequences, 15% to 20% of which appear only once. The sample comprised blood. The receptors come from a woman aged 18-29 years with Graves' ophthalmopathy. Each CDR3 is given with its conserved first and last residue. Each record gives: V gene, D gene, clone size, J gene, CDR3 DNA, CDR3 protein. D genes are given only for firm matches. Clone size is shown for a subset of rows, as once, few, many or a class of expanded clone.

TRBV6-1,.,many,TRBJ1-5,TGTGCCAGCAGTGAAGTCCCCTCCCAGCCCCAGCATTTT,CASSEVPSQPQHF
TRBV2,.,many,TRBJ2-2,TGTGCCAGCACCCAGGACACCGGGGAGCTGTTTTTT,CASTQDTGELFF
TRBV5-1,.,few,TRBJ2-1,TGCACCAGCAGCTTGGGGGGGGCCTCCTACAATGAGCAGTTCTTC,CTSSLGGASYNEQFF
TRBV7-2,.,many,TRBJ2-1,TGTGCCAGCAGTAGATGGGGTGAGCAGTTCTTC,CASSRWGEQFF
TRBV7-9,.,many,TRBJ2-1,TGTGCCAGCAGCCCAGCTCAGGGGAGGAAAAACAATGAGCAGTTCTTC,CASSPAQGRKNNEQFF
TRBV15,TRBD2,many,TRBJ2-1,TGTGCCACCAGCAGAGGGCTAGCGGGGATCAACAATGAGCAGTTCTTC,CATSRGLAGINNEQFF
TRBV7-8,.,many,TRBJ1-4,TGTGCCAGCAGCTTAGTGGGGTCCTCTAATGAAAAACTGTTTTTT,CASSLVGSSNEKLFF
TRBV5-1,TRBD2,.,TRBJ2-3,TGCGCCAGCAGCTTGGCTCGGCTAGCGGGCGCCCCGCAGTATTTT,CASSLARLAGAPQYF
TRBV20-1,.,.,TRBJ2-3,TGCAGTGCTGACAATTGGGGAGGCACAGATACGCAGTATTTT,CSADNWGGTDTQYF
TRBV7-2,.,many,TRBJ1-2,TGTGCCAGCAGCTTAGGCAGTTACTATGGCTACACCTTC,CASSLGSYYGYTF
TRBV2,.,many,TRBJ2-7,TGTGCCAGCAGTGGGGGAGCTGGATACGTCGAGCAGTACTTC,CASSGGAGYVEQYF
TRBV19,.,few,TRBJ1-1,TGTGCCAGTAGTGAAACCCCCCAGGGAGAGAACACTGAAGCTTTCTTT,CASSETPQGENTEAFF
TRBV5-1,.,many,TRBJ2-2,TGCGCCAGCAGCTTTGGACATACCCACACCGGGGAGCTGTTTTTT,CASSFGHTHTGELFF
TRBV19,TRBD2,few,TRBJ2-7,TGTGCCAGTAAGCTAGCGGGAACATACGAGCAGTACTTC,CASKLAGTYEQYF
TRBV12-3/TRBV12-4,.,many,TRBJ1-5,TGTGCCAGCAGTTTAGGAGACAGGAACAATCAGCCCCAGCATTTT,CASSLGDRNNQPQHF
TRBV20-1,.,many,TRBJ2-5,TGCAGTGCTGGCCCCAGGGAGACCCAGTACTTC,CSAGPRETQYF
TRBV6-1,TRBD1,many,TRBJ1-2,TGTGCCAGCAGTGAACAGGGGGCTAACTATGGCTACACCTTC,CASSEQGANYGYTF
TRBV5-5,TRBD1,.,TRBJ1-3,TGTGCCAGCAGCTTAATGGACAGGGGGTCTGGAAACACCATATATTTT,CASSLMDRGSGNTIYF
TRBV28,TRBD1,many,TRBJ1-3,TGTGCCAGCAGCCTGGGGACAGGGGCTGGAAACACCATATATTTT,CASSLGTGAGNTIYF
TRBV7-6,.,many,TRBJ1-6,TGTGCCAGCAGCTTAAGCGGGGGCTTAAGTTCACCCCTCCACTTT,CASSLSGGLSSPLHF
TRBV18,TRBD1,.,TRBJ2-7,TGTGCCGGCTCACCTTCATTTGGCAGGGACAGGGGCAACGAGCAGTACTTC,CAGSPSFGRDRGNEQYF
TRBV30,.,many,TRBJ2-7,TGTGCCTGGAGTGTACACGACAGGTCCTACGAGCAGTACTTC,CAWSVHDRSYEQYF
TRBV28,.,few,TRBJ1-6,TGTGCCAGCAGGGGGGGGAGCGCCTATAATTCACCCCTCCACTTT,CASRGGSAYNSPLHF
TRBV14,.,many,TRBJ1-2,TGTGCCAGCAGCCAAGAGAGAGAGCATGGCTACACCTTC,CASSQEREHGYTF
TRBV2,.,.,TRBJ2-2,TGTGCCAGCAGTCCTCTCTGGGACCCCCACCTGAACACCGGGGAGCTGTTTTTT,CASSPLWDPHLNTGELFF
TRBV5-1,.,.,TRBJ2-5,TGCGCCAGCAGCTTGGGGGGAAATCTTGAGGAGACCCAGTACTTC,CASSLGGNLEETQYF
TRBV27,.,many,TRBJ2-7,TGTGCCAGCAGTCCCCGGACAGCGGGCGAGCAGTACTTC,CASSPRTAGEQYF
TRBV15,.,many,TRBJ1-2,TGTGCCACCAGCGGAGTCCAAGCTAACTATGGCTACACCTTC,CATSGVQANYGYTF
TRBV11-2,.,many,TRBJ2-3,TGTGCCAGCAGCTTAAGGGCGGGACTCACAGATACGCAGTATTTT,CASSLRAGLTDTQYF
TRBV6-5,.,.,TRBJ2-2,TGTGCCAGCAGTTACTCACAACTTAGCGCCACCGGGGAGCTGTTTTTT,CASSYSQLSATGELFF
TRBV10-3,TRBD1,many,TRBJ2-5,TGTGCCATCAGTACTACAGGGGGATCAGAGACCCAGTACTTC,CAISTTGGSETQYF
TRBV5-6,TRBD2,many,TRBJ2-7,TGTGCCAGCAGCCCTGGACTAGCGGACTCCTACGAGCAGTACTTC,CASSPGLADSYEQYF
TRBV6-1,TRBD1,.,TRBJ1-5,TGTGCCAGCAGTGGTTATTCCGGGACAGGGGGAAGTCGGCAGCCCCAGCATTTT,CASSGYSGTGGSRQPQHF
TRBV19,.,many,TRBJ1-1,TGTGCCAGTAGGTCTACGCCTAATCCGAACACTGAAGCTTTCTTT,CASRSTPNPNTEAFF
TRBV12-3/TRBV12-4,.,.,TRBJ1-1,TGTGCCAGCAGTTTAAGAGGGGCTCTTGATCGGTTAACTGAAGCTTTCTTT,CASSLRGALDRLTEAFF
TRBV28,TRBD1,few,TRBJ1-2,TGTGCCAGCAGTGGGGACAGGGGAGGCTATGGCTACACCTTC,CASSGDRGGYGYTF
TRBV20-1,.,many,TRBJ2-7,TGCAGCGCCCCGGTGTTCTTCAGCTCCTACGAGCAGTACTTC,CSAPVFFSSYEQYF
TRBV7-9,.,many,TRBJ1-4,TGTGCCAGCAGCCACAACGGGATTGCACTTAATGAAAAACTGTTTTTT,CASSHNGIALNEKLFF
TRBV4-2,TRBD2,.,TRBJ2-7,TGTGCCAGCAGCCAAGAGGGACTAGCGGGGGTCGTATACGAGCAGTACTTC,CASSQEGLAGVVYEQYF
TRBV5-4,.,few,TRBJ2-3,TGTGCCAGCAGCTCCAGGAGAGGGGACCTTAAAACAGATACGCAGTATTTT,CASSSRRGDLKTDTQYF
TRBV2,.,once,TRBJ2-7,TGTGCCAGCATGGCCGGGACCGCGTCCTACGAGCAGTACTTC,CASMAGTASYEQYF
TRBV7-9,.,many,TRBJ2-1,TGTGCCAGCAGCGTTCAGCGGAATGAGCAGTTCTTC,CASSVQRNEQFF
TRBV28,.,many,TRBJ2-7,TGTGCCAGCAGCGTCAGTTTAGCGCGCTCCTACGAGCAGTACTTC,CASSVSLARSYEQYF
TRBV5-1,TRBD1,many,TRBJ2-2,TGCGCCAGCAGCTTGGACGGCAGGGGGCGAACCGGGGAGCTGTTTTTT,CASSLDGRGRTGELFF
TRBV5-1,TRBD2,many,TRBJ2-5,TGCGCCAGCAGCCCATCCGGCGGCGGGAGCGAGACCCAGTACTTC,CASSPSGGGSETQYF
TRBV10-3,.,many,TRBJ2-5,TGTGCCATCAGTCTAGACTTCCAAGAGACCCAGTACTTC,CAISLDFQETQYF